The entry that follows covers one TCR beta chain sequence. Sequencing used immunoSEQ multiplex PCR; TCRdb keeps in-frame clones, though not all of them. Of some 240,000 clones detected, nearly 90% appear once; the ten largest clones hold approximately 2.3%. CDR3 length equals 12 residues. Germline V gene sequence: CDR1 DFQATT, CDR2 SNEGSKA (reference sequence). The V gene lost 3 bases and the J gene lost 4 bases, with 9 bases spanning the gap. This sample is drawn from a study of blood T cell repertoires in COVID-19. Study-level information: Donors in the United States, Italy and Spain gave samples during acute or convalescent COVID-19. In each case, the material was cDNA or gDNA derived from T cells, B-cell-depleted T cells, or PBMCs.

Followed over time, Seattle patients had been enrolled while infection was active. This TCR was recovered from a woman aged 55-69 years with COVID-19, enrolled during active disease. The rearrangement links TRBV20-1 to TRBJ1-2; the D is unclear. The sample consisted of peripheral blood. CDR3 nucleotide sequence: TGCAGTGCTAGTGGAGGTCCCTATGGCTACACCTTC. The encoded protein is CSASGGPYGYTF.